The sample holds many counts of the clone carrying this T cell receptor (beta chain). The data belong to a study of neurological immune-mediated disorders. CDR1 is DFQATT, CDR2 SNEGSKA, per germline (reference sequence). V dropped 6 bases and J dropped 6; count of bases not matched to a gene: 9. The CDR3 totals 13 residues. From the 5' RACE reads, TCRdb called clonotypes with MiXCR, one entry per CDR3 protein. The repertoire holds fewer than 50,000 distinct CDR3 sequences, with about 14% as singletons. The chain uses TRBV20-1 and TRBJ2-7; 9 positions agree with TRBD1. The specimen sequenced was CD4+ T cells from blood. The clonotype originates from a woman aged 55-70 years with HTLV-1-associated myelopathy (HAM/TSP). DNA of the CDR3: TGCAGTGCCTTTGCGGGACAGGGCTCCGAGCAGTACTTC. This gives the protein CSAFAGQGSEQYF.